This T cell receptor (beta chain) was recovered during a study of T cells in Graves' hyperthyroidism and ophthalmopathy. Study-wide results and limits: Expanded thyroid clonotypes (above 0.001) were mostly also found in blood.

This CDR3 has 14 amino acids. The germline CDR1 and CDR2 sequences are SQVTM and ANQGSEA. Trimming took 5 bases from V and 5 from J; bases not matched to a gene: 10. Patients counted as stable if ophthalmopathy did not develop within 18 months. Patients were excluded for uncontrolled infection, other autoimmune disease, pregnancy or lactation. In the case of this clonotype: Its cognate antigen is unknown.

TCR beta CDR3 sequences were amplified from RNA transcripts. HTBI primers drove first-round RT-PCR of the TCR CDR3. Via MiXCR, TCRdb re-called the multiplex PCR reads, giving one row per CDR3 protein. The sample contains roughly 570,000 distinct CDR3 sequences, around 45% of which appear only once. The chain links TRBV29-1 to TRBJ1-2; 8 bases are shared with TRBD1. Material: peripheral blood or thyroid tissue (not recorded which). The receptor comes from a woman under 30 with Graves' hyperthyroidism. This CDR3 reads CSVRQGNNEYGYTF. In DNA, the CDR3 is TGCAGCGTTAGACAGGGGAATAATGAGTATGGCTACACCTTC.